This T cell receptor (beta chain) was found in a study of blood T cell repertoires in COVID-19. Methods used by the authors: Counts of nucleated cells, estimated from reference gene primer amplification, were obtained. Using immunoSEQ multiplex PCR, the repertoire was profiled, and TCRdb retains in-frame clones only, with some absent. D and trimming were read from the DNA, whereas the V and J calls and clone size are those reported in that table. The sample consists of 250,000 to 350,000 clones, 65% to 85% of them appearing once. The J segment lost 2 bases and the V segment lost 3 bases, leaving 8 bases of the junction unmatched. This CDR3 contains 18 residues. The germline V gene has CDR1 SGHRS and CDR2 YFSETQ.

The sequenced sample was peripheral blood. This sequence joins TRBV5-1 and TRBJ2-5; 15 bases line up with TRBD2. This TCR came from a human donor with COVID-19, enrolled during active disease. The donor label of this sample is uncertain. The CDR3, as DNA: TGCGCCAGCAGCTCGGGACTAGCGGGAGGCCGGGAACAAGAGACCCAGTACTTC. The encoded protein is CASSSGLAGGREQETQYF.